The 11 T cell receptor beta chains listed next were all sequenced from one sample in a study of T cells expressing NK-cell markers. TCRdb reprocessed the 5' RACE reads, with one entry per CDR3 protein and no DNA. In total, the table holds 350,000 to 400,000 distinct CDR3 sequences. The sequenced sample was blood T cells: a sorted CD56 or NKG2C T cell subset, CD4+ or CD8+ T cells, or bulk PBMC T cells (not recorded which). The source of these receptors is a woman aged 50 to 60 in good health.

The genes are TRBV18 and TRBJ2-2; absent DNA, TCRdb's TRBD2 call cannot be checked. The germline CDR1 and CDR2 sequences are KGHSH and LQKENI. CDR3 length equals 18 residues. CDR3: CASSRDLTSGTSTGELFF. The variable domain in full, with the rest retrieved from reference TRBV18 and TRBJ2-2, is NAGVMQNPRHLVRRRGQEARLRCSPMKGHSHVYWYRQLPEEGLKFMVYLQKENIIDESGMPKERFSAEFPKEGPSILRIQQVVRGDSAAYFCASSRDLTSGTSTGELFFGEGSRLTVL.

The chain recombines TRBV12-3 or TRBV12-4 with TRBJ2-7; the D gene TCRdb calls, TRBD1, cannot be checked with no DNA. CDR3 length: 15 amino acids. CDR3 protein: CASSLKDPGSYEQYF.

This rearrangement joins TRBV5-1 to TRBJ2-4; the D call of TRBD1 rests on TCRdb alone, since no DNA is present to check it. Germline V gene data show CDR1 as SGHRS and CDR2 as YFSETQ. The CDR3 sequence is 14 residues long. CDR3: CASSTRDRDGIQYF.

This chain uses TRBV12-3 or TRBV12-4 with TRBJ2-2; TCRdb lists TRBD2, though no DNA is available to test this call. CDR3 length: 17 residues. CDR3 protein: CASSFNPGLAGTGELFF.

The V call is TRBV6-5, the J call TRBJ2-3; TCRdb selects TRBD1, and the lack of DNA leaves this call unchecked. Germline V lookup: CDR1 MNHEY, CDR2 SVGAGI. This CDR3 has 16 amino acids. CDR3 in amino acids: CASIVKGNPPADTQYF.

This chain links TRBV12-3 or TRBV12-4 with TRBJ2-1; there is no DNA to check the TCRdb D call of TRBD1. The CDR3 consists of 14 residues. CDR3 amino acids: CATRLGGDNNEQFF.

The rearrangement joins TRBV12-3 or TRBV12-4 to TRBJ1-1. The CDR3 extends over 13 amino acids. This CDR3 is CASSRIRGAEAFF.

V gene TRBV6-1 combines with J gene TRBJ2-3; TCRdb proposes TRBD2, but this gene call is untestable without DNA. There are 16 residues in the CDR3. Germline CDR1 MNHNS, CDR2 SASEGT. The CDR3 reads CASSPLAGGPSDTQYF.

The chain recombines TRBV12-3 or TRBV12-4 with TRBJ2-2; the D gene TCRdb calls, TRBD2, cannot be checked with no DNA. CDR3 size: 16 residues. CDR3: CASSGGRALGTGELFF.

The chain recombines TRBV12-3 or TRBV12-4 with TRBJ2-3; TCRdb lists TRBD1, though no DNA is available to test this call. This CDR3 comprises 11 residues. CDR3: CASSRVNTQYF.

The V and J genes are TRBV27 and TRBJ2-3; TCRdb lists TRBD1, though no DNA is available to test this call. Germline CDR1 MNHEY, CDR2 SMNVEV (reference sequence). CDR3 length: 15 amino acids. CDR3 amino acids: CASSLTGFSTDTQYF.